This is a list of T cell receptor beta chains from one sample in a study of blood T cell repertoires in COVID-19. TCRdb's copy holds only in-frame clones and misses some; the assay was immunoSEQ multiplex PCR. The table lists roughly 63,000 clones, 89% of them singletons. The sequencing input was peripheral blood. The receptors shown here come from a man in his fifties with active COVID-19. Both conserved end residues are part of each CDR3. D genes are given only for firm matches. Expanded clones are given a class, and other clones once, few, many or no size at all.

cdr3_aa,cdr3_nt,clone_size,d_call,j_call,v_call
CASSLALGQGRARAEAFF,TGTGCCAGCAGCTTGGCTTTGGGACAGGGGCGAGCAAGGGCTGAAGCTTTCTTT,.,TRBD1,TRBJ1-1,TRBV5-6
CASSPRDRGNEQFF,TGTGCCAGCAGCCCTCGGGACAGGGGCAATGAGCAGTTCTTC,few,TRBD1,TRBJ2-1,TRBV14
CAWSRSRYEQYF,TGTGCCTGGAGTAGATCGAGGTACGAGCAGTACTTC,.,.,TRBJ2-7,TRBV30
CASSAEGQAHEQFF,TGTGCCAGCTCAGCCGAGGGACAGGCCCATGAGCAGTTCTTC,.,TRBD1,TRBJ2-1,TRBV6-5
CASSETGYQHF,TGTGCCAGCAGTGAAACAGGGTACCAGCATTTT,once,.,TRBJ1-5,TRBV2
CASSQEGRVNTGELFF,TGCGCCAGCAGCCAAGAAGGCAGGGTGAACACCGGGGAGCTGTTTTTT,.,.,TRBJ2-2,TRBV4-3
CASSITENQPQHF,TGTGCCAGTAGTATTACAGAAAATCAGCCCCAGCATTTT,few,.,TRBJ1-5,TRBV19
CASSFWKLQGIQETQYF,TGTGCCAGCAGCTTTTGGAAACTACAGGGTATCCAAGAGACCCAGTACTTC,.,.,TRBJ2-5,TRBV5-5
CASSVTETYEQYF,TGTGCCAGCTCAGTTACAGAGACCTACGAGCAGTACTTC,.,.,TRBJ2-7,TRBV18
CANSAVSSYNEQFF,TGTGCCAACTCCGCGGTAAGCTCCTACAATGAGCAGTTCTTC,.,.,TRBJ2-1,TRBV6-5
CASSTGGRLYGYTF,TGTGCCAGCAGTACTGGGGGCCGTTTATATGGCTACACCTTC,once,.,TRBJ1-2,TRBV6-5